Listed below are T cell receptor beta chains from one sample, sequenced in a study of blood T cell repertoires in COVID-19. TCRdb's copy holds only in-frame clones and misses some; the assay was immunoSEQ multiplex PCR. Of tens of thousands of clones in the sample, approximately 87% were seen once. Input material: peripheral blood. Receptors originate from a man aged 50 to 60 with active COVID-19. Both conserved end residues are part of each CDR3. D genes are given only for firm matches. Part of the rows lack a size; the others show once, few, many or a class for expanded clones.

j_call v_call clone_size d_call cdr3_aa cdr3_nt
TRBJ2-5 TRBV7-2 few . CASSLVREETQYF TGTGCCAGCAGCTTAGTGCGGGAAGAGACCCAGTACTTC
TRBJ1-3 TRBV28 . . CATSPGTGNTIYF TGTGCCACATCTCCGGGGACTGGAAACACCATATATTTT
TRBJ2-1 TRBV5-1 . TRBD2 CASSLGSGGIEEQFF TGCGCCAGCAGCTTGGGGAGCGGGGGGATCGAGGAGCAGTTCTTC
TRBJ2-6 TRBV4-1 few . CASSHPGLTDSGANVLTF TGCGCCAGCAGCCACCCGGGACTGACCGACTCTGGGGCCAACGTCCTGACTTTC
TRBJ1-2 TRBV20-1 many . CSASRGFGYTF TGCAGTGCTAGTCGAGGGTTTGGCTACACCTTC
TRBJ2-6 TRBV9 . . CASSQSGANVLTF TGTGCCAGCAGCCAATCTGGGGCCAACGTCCTGACTTTC
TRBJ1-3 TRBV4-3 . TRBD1 CASSQQGVSGNTIYF TGCGCCAGCAGCCAACAGGGGGTTTCTGGAAACACCATATATTTT
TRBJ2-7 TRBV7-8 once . CASSLANEQYF TGTGCCAGCAGCTTAGCCAACGAGCAGTACTTC
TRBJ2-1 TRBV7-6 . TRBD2 CASSLLAGTSGYNEQFF TGTGCCAGCAGCTTATTGGCGGGGACTAGCGGCTACAATGAGCAGTTCTTC
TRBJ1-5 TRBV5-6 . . CASSLQFQPQHF TGTGCCAGCAGCTTGCAGTTTCAGCCCCAGCATTTT
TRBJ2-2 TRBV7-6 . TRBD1 CASSLEGQGSSTGELFF TGTGCCAGCAGCTTAGAGGGACAGGGGTCGAGCACCGGGGAGCTGTTTTTT
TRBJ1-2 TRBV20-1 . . CSARWGGGYTF TGCAGTGCTAGGTGGGGGGGTGGCTACACCTTC
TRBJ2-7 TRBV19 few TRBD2 CASSFSGSSYEQYF TGTGCCAGTAGTTTTAGCGGGAGCTCCTACGAGCAGTACTTC
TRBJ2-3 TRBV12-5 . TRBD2 CASGLGTSFADTQYF TGTGCTAGTGGTTTGGGGACTAGTTTCGCAGATACGCAGTATTTT
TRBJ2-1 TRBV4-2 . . CASSRDNEQFF TGTGCCAGCAGCCGAGACAATGAGCAGTTCTTC
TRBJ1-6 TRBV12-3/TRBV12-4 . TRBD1 CASRGDSGLMLHF TGTGCCAGCAGGGGGGACAGTGGGCTTATGTTGCACTTT
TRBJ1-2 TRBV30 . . CAWTETNYGYTF TGTGCCTGGACAGAAACTAACTATGGCTACACCTTC
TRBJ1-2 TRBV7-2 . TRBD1 CASSSTGHGYTF TGTGCCAGCAGCTCGACAGGGCATGGCTACACCTTC
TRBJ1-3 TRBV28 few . CASSSKTVRNTIYF TGTGCCAGCAGTTCCAAGACAGTCCGAAACACCATATATTTT
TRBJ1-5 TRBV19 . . CASSTLEGSQSNQPQHF TGTGCCAGTAGTACACTGGAGGGTTCACAAAGCAATCAGCCCCAGCATTTT
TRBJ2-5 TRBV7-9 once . CASSLRVRGSETQYF TGTGCCAGCAGCTTACGAGTCAGGGGATCGGAGACCCAGTACTTC
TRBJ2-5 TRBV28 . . CASMGGGQYQETQYF TGTGCCAGCATGGGGGGTGGGCAGTACCAAGAGACCCAGTACTTC
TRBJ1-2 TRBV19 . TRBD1 CASSKSDRGNYGYTF TGTGCCAGTAGTAAATCGGACAGGGGGAACTATGGCTACACCTTC
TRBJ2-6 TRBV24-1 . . CATSDSRLAGANVLTF TGTGCCACCAGTGATTCCCGTCTAGCGGGGGCCAACGTCCTGACTTTC
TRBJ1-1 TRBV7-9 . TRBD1 CASSYSQGARTEAFF TGTGCCAGCAGTTATTCACAGGGGGCGCGAACTGAAGCTTTCTTT
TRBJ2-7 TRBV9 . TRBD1 CASSPGTVYEQYF TGTGCCAGCAGCCCCGGGACAGTCTACGAGCAGTACTTC
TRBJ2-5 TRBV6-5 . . CASSQGETQYF TGTGCCAGCAGTCAGGGAGAGACCCAGTACTTC
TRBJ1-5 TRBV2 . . CASWGDGGQPQHF TGTGCCAGCTGGGGGGACGGAGGTCAGCCCCAGCATTTT
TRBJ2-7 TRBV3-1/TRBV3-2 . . CASSPYRDRDEQYF TGTGCCAGCAGCCCGTACAGGGATAGGGACGAGCAGTACTTC
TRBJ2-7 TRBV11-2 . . CASSLAHSYEQYF TGTGCCAGCAGCTTAGCCCACTCCTACGAGCAGTACTTC
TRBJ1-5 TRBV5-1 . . CASSLGQGQFNQPQHF TGCGCCAGCAGCTTGGGTCAGGGGCAATTCAATCAGCCCCAGCATTTT
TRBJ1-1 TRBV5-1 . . CASSSQSPLTNTEAFF TGCGCCAGCAGCAGCCAAAGTCCCCTTACGAACACTGAAGCTTTCTTT
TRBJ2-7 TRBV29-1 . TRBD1 CSVLRTVPGQGGLEQYF TGCAGCGTCCTTAGAACAGTTCCGGGACAGGGTGGTCTCGAGCAGTACTTC
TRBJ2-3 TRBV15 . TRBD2 CATSRPGGTSTDTQYF TGTGCCACCAGCAGACCGGGGGGGACTAGCACAGATACGCAGTATTTT
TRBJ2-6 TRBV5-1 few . CASSLGRGSGANVLTF TGCGCCAGCAGCTTGGGAAGGGGCTCTGGGGCCAACGTCCTGACTTTC
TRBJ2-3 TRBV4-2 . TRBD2 CASSRLAGPTDTQYF TGTGCCAGCAGCCGCTTAGCGGGACCCACAGATACGCAGTATTTT
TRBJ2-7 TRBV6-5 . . CASRRDYEQYF TGTGCCAGCAGGAGGGATTACGAGCAGTACTTC
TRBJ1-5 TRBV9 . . CASSERAHQPQHF TGTGCCAGCAGCGAGAGGGCACATCAGCCCCAGCATTTT
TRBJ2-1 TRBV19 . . CASKPRSSYNEQFF TGTGCCAGTAAGCCAAGGAGCTCCTACAATGAGCAGTTCTTC
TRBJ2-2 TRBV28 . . CASSLGQDLPGELFF TGTGCCAGCAGTTTAGGCCAGGATCTTCCCGGGGAGCTGTTTTTT
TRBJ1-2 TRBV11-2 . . CASSLQGGVFYGYTF TGTGCCAGCAGCTTACAGGGTGGGGTGTTCTATGGCTACACCTTC
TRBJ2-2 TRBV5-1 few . CASSPGNTGELFF TGCGCCAGCAGCCCCGGGAACACCGGGGAGCTGTTTTTT
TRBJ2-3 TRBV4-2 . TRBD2 CASSQSSGATDTQYF TGTGCCAGCAGCCAATCTAGCGGGGCCACAGATACGCAGTATTTT
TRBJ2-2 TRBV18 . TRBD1 CASADRAGNTGELFF TGTGCCAGCGCCGACAGGGCTGGTAACACCGGGGAGCTGTTTTTT
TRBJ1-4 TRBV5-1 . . CASSFTKGLREKLFF TGCGCCAGCAGCTTTACTAAGGGGTTAAGAGAAAAACTGTTTTTT
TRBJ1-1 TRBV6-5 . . CASSYGGGPEAFF TGTGCCAGCAGTTATGGGGGGGGGCCTGAAGCTTTCTTT